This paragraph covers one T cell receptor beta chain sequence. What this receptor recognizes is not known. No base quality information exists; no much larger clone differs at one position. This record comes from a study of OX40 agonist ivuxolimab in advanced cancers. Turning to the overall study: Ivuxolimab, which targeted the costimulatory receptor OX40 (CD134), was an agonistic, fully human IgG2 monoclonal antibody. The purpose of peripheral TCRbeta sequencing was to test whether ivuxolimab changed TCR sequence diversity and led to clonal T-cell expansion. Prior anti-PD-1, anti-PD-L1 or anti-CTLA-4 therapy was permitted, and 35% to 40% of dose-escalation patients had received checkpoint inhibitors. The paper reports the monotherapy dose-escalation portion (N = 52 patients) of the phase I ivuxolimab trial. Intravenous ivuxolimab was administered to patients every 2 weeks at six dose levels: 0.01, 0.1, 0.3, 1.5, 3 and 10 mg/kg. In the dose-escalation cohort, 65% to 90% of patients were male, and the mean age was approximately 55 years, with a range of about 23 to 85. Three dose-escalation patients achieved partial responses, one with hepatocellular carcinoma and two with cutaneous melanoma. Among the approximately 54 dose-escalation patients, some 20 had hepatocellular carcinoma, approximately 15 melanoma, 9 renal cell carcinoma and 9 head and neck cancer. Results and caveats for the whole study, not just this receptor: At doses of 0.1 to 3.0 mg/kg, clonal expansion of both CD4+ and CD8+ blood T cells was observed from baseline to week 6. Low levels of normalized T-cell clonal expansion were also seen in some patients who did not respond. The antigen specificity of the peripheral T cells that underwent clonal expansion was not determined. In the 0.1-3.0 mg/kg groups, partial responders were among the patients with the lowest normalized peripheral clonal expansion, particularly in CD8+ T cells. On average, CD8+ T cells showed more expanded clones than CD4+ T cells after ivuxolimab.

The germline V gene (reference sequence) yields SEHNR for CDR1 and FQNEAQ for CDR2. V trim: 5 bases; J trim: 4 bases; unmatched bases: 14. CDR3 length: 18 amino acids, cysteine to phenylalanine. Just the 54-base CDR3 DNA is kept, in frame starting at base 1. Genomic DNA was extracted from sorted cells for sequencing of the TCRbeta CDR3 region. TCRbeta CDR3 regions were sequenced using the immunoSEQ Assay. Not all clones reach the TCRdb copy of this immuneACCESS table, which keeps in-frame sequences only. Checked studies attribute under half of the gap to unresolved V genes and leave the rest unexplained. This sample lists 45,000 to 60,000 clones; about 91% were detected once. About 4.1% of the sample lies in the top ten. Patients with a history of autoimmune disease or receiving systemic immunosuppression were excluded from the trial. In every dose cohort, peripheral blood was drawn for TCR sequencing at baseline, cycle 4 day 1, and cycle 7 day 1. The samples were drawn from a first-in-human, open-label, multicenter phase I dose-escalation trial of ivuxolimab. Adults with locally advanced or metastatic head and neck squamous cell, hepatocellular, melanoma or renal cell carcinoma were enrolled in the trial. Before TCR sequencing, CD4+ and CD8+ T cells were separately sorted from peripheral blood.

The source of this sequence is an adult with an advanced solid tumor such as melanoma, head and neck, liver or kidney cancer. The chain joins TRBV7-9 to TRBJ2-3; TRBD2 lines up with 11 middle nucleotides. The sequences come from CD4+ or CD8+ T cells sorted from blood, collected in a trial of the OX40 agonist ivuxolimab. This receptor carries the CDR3 CASSPPTSGTVHADTQYF. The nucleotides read TGTGCCAGCAGCCCTCCGACTAGCGGGACGGTCCATGCAGATACGCAGTATTTT.